This T cell receptor beta chain was sequenced for a study of control samples from healthy donors and cancer patients. This table comes from immunoSEQ multiplex PCR, and its TCRdb copy is limited to in-frame clones, with some not included. The sample has about 34,000 clones; approximately 93% are singletons. The length of the CDR3 is 17 residues. The germline gives CDR1 SGDLS, CDR2 YYNGEE. Trimming shortened V by 0 bases and J by 0 bases, and 14 bases separated the two germline ends. This sequence was found in a man between 35 and 55 years old with colorectal cancer. The V and J genes are TRBV9 and TRBJ2-3, with D unresolved. Sample: PBMCs. Here the CDR3 reads CASSVGSLSFSTDTQYF. CDR3 coding DNA: TGTGCCAGCAGCGTAGGATCCCTTTCGTTTAGCACAGATACGCAGTATTTT.